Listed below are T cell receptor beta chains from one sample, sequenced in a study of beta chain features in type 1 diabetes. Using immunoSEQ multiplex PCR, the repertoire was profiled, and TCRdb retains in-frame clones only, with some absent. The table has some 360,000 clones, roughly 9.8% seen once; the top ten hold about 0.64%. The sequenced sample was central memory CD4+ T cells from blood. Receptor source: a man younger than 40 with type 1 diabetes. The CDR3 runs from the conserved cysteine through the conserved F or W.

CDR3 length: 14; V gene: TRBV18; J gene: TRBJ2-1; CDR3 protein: CASSPQYGGGEQFF
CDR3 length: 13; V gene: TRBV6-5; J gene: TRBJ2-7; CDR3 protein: CASSYGRAYEQYF
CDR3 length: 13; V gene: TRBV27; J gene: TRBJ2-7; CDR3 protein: CASSLKDGYEQYF
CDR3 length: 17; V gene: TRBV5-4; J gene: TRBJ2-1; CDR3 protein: CASNVIAEGRSYNEQFF
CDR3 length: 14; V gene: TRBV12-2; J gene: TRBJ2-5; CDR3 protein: CASRLFPRGSRKYF
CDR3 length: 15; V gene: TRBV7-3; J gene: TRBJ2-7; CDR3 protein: CASSPITGVRYEQYF
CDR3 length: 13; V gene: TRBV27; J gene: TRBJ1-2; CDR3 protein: CASTPTTGHGYTF
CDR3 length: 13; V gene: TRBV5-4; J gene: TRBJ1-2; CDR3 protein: CASREGPGKGYTF
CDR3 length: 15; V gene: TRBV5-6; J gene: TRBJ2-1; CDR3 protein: CASSLKGQGASEQFF
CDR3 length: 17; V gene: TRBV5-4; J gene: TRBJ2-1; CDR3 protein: CASSRGGAGQGINEQFF
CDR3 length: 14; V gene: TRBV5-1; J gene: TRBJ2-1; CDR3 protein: CASMAQGAINEQFF
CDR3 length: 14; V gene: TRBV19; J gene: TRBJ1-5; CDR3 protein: CASSIQGNGQPQHF
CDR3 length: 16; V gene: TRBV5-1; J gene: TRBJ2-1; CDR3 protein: CASSLGTSGSYNEQFF
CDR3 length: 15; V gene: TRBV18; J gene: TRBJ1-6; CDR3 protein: CASTPGQGSESPLHF
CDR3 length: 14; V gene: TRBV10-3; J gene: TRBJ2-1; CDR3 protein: CAIRDLEVENEQFF
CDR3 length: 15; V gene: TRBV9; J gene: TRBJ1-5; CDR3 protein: CASSIGGTSNQPQHF